The 9 T cell receptor beta chains listed next were all sequenced from one sample in a study of cytomegalovirus exposure and HLA in healthy donors. PCR involved 60 Vbeta and 13 Jbeta primers. The method was immunoSEQ multiplex PCR; TCRdb's version includes in-frame clones alone and lacks a portion of them. Among about 230,000 clones listed, around 85% were seen once. Source material: PBMCs. The receptors originated from a human donor in good health.

This clone was seen a handful of times. V usage is TRBV6-1 and J usage is TRBJ2-7, with TRBD2 as a possible D gene (7 bases). Trimming took off 0 bases at V and 5 bases at J, with 17 bases between the two ends. This CDR3 region has 16 residues. CDR1 is MNHNS and CDR2 is SASEGT in the germline V gene. The CDR3 DNA sequence: TGTGCCAGCAGTGAAGCTGAGGGGGAGGGACACCACGAGCAGTACTTC. Translation: CASSEAEGEGHHEQYF.

The rearrangement joins TRBV7-2 to TRBJ2-5; tentative D call: TRBD1 (6 bases). The germline gives CDR1 SGHTA, CDR2 FQGNSA. V shed 5 bases and J shed 3 bases, with 13 bases lying between them. This CDR3 is 14 amino acids long. CDR3 sequence: CASSRSGHKETQYF. The CDR3 DNA sequence: TGTGCCAGCAGCAGGTCGGGACACAAAGAGACCCAGTACTTC.

J is TRBJ2-1 and V is TRBV5-1; 8 nucleotides match TRBD2. The CDR3 contains 16 residues. Germline lookup yields CDR1 SGHRS and CDR2 YFSETQ. Trimming removed 3 bases from V and 0 bases from J; junction bases left unmatched: 5. The CDR3 loop is CASSWGSGSSYNEQFF. CDR3 nucleotide sequence: TGCGCCAGCAGCTGGGGGAGCGGGAGCTCCTACAATGAGCAGTTCTTC.

The rearrangement joins TRBV5-1 to TRBJ1-5; D remains unclear. The length of the CDR3 is 14 residues. Trimming cost V 3 bases and J 0 bases, with 7 bases left between them. Germline V gene sequence: CDR1 SGHRS, CDR2 YFSETQ. The CDR3 sequence: CASSSGDSNQPQHF. The CDR3 DNA is TGCGCCAGCAGCTCCGGGGATAGCAATCAGCCCCAGCATTTT.

The chain recombines TRBV27 with TRBJ2-3; 8 nucleotides line up with TRBD1. The CDR3 is made up of 15 amino acids. After removal of 5 bases from V and 2 bases from J, the junction contained 6 bases not matched to a gene. CDR1 MNHEY and CDR2 SMNVEV come from the germline V gene (reference sequence). In nucleotides, the CDR3 is TGTGCCAGCAGTGACCGGGACAGGTACACAGATACGCAGTATTTT. This gives the protein CASSDRDRYTDTQYF.

This chain joins TRBV2 and TRBJ1-4, with 8 bases that match TRBD1. The CDR3 loop spans 15 amino acids. Trimming removed 5 bases from V and 8 bases from J; junction bases left unmatched: 10. Germline V CDR1 and CDR2: SNHLY, FYNNEI. CDR3 residues: CASSRTGRFGEKLFF. The CDR3 bases are TGTGCCAGCAGTCGGACAGGGAGGTTCGGAGAAAAACTGTTTTTT.

J is TRBJ2-7 and V is TRBV7-9; 7 bases line up with TRBD1. Germline CDR1 reads SEHNR; CDR2 reads FQNEAQ (reference sequence). The CDR3 runs 14 residues. With V trimmed by 0 bases and J by 5 bases, 4 bases remained unmatched. This CDR3 reads CASSLAGGPHEQYF. CDR3 DNA sequence: TGTGCCAGCAGCTTAGCAGGGGGCCCCCACGAGCAGTACTTC.

V gene TRBV18 combines with J gene TRBJ2-7, with TRBD1 matching over 9 bases. The CDR3 is 16 amino acids. Germline V gene data show CDR1 as KGHSH and CDR2 as LQKENI. V lost 4 bases, J lost 3 bases, and 10 bases stayed unmatched. The CDR3 spells CASSQGQGLGFYEQYF. In nucleotides, the CDR3 is TGTGCCAGCTCACAAGGACAGGGGTTGGGTTTCTACGAGCAGTACTTC.

The chain employs TRBV7-6 and TRBJ2-7; 8 bases are a match to TRBD2. Germline V gene data show CDR1 as SGHVS and CDR2 as FNYEAQ. The CDR3 runs to 16 residues. The trim removed 1 base at V and 1 base at J, leaving 6 bases unmatched. The CDR3 loop reads CASSLGSGSLSYEQYF. The CDR3 DNA reads TGTGCCAGCAGCTTAGGGAGCGGGAGTTTGTCCTACGAGCAGTACTTC.